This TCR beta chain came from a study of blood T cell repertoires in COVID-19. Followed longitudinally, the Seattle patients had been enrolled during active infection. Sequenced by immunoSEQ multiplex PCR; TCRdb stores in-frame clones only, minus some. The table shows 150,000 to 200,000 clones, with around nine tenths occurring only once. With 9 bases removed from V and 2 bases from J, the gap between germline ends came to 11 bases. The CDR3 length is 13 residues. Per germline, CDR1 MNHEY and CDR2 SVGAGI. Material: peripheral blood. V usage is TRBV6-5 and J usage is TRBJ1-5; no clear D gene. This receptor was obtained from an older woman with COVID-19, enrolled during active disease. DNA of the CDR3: TGTGCCAGTTCCCTCCGCGGCAATCAGCCCCAGCATTTT. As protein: CASSLRGNQPQHF.